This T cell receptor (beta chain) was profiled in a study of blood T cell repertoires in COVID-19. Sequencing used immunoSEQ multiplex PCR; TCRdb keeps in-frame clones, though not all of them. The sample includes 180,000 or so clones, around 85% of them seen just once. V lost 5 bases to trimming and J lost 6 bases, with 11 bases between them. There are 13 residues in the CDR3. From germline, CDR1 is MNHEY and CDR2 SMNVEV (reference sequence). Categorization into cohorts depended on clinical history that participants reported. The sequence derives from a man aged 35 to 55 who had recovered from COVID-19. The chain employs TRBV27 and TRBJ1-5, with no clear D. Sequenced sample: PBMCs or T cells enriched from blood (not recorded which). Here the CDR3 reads CASSPRLSQPQHF. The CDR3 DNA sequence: TGTGCCAGCAGTCCTCGTTTGAGTCAGCCCCAGCATTTT.